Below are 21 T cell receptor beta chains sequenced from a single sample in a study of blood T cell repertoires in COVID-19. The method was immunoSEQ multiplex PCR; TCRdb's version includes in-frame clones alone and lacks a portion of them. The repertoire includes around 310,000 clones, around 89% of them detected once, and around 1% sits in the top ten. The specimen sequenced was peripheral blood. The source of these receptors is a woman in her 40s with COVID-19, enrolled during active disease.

The CDR3 region is CASTPLGQGNEKLFF. In nucleotides, the CDR3 is TGTGCCAGCACCCCTCTGGGACAGGGTAATGAAAAACTGTTTTTT. The chain is built from TRBV28 and TRBJ1-4; 9 bases agree with TRBD1. The CDR3 spans 15 residues. Trimming took 7 bases from V and 4 from J; bases not matched to a gene: 7. CDR1 is MDHEN, CDR2 SYDVKM, per germline.

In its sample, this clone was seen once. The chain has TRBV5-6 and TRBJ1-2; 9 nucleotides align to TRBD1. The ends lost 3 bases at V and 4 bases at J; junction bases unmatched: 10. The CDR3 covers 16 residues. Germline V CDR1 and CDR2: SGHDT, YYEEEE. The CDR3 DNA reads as TGTGCCAGCAGCTCTACCTCGGGACAGGGAGGCTATGGCTACACCTTC. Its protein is CASSSTSGQGGYGYTF.

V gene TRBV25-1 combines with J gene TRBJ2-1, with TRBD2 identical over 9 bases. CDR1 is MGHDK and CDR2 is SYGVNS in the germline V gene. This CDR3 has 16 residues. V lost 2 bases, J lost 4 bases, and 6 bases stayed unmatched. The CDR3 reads CASSEKYLAGYNEQFF. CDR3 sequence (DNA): TGTGCCAGCAGTGAAAAGTATCTAGCGGGATACAATGAGCAGTTCTTC.

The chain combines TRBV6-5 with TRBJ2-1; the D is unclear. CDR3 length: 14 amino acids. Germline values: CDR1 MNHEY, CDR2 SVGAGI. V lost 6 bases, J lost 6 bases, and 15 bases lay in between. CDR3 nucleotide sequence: TGTGCCAGCAGGACAACCCGACGCATCAATGAGCAGTTCTTC. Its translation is CASRTTRRINEQFF.

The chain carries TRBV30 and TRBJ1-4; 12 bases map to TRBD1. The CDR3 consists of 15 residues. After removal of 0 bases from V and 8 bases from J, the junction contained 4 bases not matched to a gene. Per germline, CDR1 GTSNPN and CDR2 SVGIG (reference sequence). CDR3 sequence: CAWSVRGTGGEKLFF. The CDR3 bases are TGTGCCTGGAGTGTACGGGGGACAGGGGGCGAAAAACTGTTTTTT. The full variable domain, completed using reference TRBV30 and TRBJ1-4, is SQTIHQWPATLVQPVGSPLSLECTVEGTSNPNLYWYRQAAGRGLQLLFYSVGIGQISSEVPQNLSASRPQDRQFILSSKKLLLSDSGFYLCAWSVRGTGGEKLFFGSGTQLSVL.

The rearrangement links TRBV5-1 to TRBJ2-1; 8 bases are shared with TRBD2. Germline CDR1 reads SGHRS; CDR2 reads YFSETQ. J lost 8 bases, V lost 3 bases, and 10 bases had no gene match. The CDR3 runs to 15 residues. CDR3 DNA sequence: TGCGCCAGCAGCTATTATAGCGGGGAGGTCGATGAGCAGTTCTTC. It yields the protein CASSYYSGEVDEQFF.

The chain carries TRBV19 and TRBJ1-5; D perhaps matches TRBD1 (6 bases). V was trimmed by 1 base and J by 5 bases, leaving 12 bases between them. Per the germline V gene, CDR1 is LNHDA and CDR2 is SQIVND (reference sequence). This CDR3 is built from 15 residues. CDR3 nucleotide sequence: TGTGCCAGTAGTATAGGGAAATACAGGGATCAGCCCCAGCATTTT. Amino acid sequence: CASSIGKYRDQPQHF.

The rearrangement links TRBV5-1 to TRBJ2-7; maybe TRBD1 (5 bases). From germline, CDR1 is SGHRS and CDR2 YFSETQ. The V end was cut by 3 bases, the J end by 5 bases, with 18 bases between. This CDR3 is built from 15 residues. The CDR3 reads CASSSIPTDSNEQYF. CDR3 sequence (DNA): TGCGCCAGCAGCTCCATACCTACCGACAGTAACGAGCAGTACTTC.

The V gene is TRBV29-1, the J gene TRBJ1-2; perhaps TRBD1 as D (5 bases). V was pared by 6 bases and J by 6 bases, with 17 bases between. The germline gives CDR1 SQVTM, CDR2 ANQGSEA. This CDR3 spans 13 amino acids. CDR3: CSVEPPGLNGYTF. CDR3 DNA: TGCAGCGTCGAACCACCAGGGTTGAATGGCTACACCTTC.

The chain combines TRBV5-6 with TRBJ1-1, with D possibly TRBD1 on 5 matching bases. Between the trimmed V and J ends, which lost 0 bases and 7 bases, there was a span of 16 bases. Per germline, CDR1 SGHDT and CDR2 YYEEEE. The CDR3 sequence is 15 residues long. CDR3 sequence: CASSLGRASGGEAFF. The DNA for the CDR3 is TGTGCCAGCAGCTTGGGCAGGGCCTCGGGGGGTGAAGCTTTCTTT. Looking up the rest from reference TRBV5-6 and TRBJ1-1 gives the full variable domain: DAGVTQSPTHLIKTRGQQVTLRCSPKSGHDTVSWYQQALGQGPQFIFQYYEEEERQRGNFPDRFSGHQFPNYSSELNVNALLLGDSALYLCASSLGRASGGEAFFGQGTRLTVV.

CDR3 in DNA: TGTGCCAGCAGCCCCCTTGGGGGGGCCCTGGACAATGAGCAGTTCTTC. Amino acid sequence: CASSPLGGALDNEQFF. The V and J genes are TRBV9 and TRBJ2-1; possibly TRBD2 for D (7 bases). Germline assignment: CDR1 SGDLS and CDR2 YYNGEE. The CDR3 sequence is 16 residues long. V was trimmed by 4 bases and J by 5 bases, leaving 19 bases between them.

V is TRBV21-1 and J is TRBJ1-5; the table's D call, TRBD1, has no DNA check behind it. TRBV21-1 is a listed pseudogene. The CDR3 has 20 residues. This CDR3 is CASSKGSLNEQLDSNQPQHF. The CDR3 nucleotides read TGTGCCAGCAGCAAAGGATCCCTTAATGAACAGCTGGATAGCAATCAGCCCCAGCATTTT.

The CDR3 coding sequence is TGTGCCAGCAGTTCGAGGGGACAAGACTATGGCTACACCTTC. Translation: CASSSRGQDYGYTF. This chain links TRBV28 with TRBJ1-2; a possible D gene is TRBD1 (6 bases). Trimming shortened V by 4 bases and J by 3 bases, and 12 bases separated the two germline ends. Germline-derived CDR1 and CDR2 are MDHEN and SYDVKM. The CDR3 consists of 14 residues.

The CDR3 coding sequence is TGCGCCAGCAGCTGGGGCCAGGGGGCGGCTAATGAAAAACTGTTTTTT. Its translation: CASSWGQGAANEKLFF. The chain couples TRBV5-1 to TRBJ1-4, with 8 bases identical to TRBD1. Germline-derived CDR1 and CDR2 are SGHRS and YFSETQ. The CDR3 has 16 residues. V lost 3 bases and J lost 3; bases outside the gene matches: 7.

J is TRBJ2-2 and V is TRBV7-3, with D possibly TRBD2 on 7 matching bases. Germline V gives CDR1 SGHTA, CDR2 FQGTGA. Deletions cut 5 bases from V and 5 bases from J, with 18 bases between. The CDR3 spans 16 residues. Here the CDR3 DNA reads TGTGCCAGCAGCCCCACCAGAGGGGGAGGGACCGGGGAGCTGTTTTTT. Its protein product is CASSPTRGGGTGELFF.

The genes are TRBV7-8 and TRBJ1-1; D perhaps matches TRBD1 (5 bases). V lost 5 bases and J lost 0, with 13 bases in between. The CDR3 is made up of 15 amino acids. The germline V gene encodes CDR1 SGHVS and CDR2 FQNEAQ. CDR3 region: CASSPVGVVNTEAFF. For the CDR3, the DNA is TGTGCCAGCAGCCCGGTAGGGGTGGTGAACACTGAAGCTTTCTTT.

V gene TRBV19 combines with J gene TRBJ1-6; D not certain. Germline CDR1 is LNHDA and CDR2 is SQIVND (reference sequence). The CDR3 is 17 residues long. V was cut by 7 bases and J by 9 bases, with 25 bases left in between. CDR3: CASNFGRTGTSGSPLHF. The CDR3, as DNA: TGTGCCAGTAACTTCGGCCGGACGGGAACCTCGGGTTCACCCCTCCACTTT.

CDR3 amino acids: CASSTGIPYGYTF. For the CDR3, the DNA is TGTGCCAGCTCTACCGGGATACCCTATGGCTACACCTTC. The chain has TRBV28 and TRBJ1-2; D is unclear. Trimming cost V 8 bases and J 4 bases, with 14 bases left between them. The germline V gene encodes CDR1 MDHEN and CDR2 SYDVKM. The CDR3 sequence is 13 residues long.

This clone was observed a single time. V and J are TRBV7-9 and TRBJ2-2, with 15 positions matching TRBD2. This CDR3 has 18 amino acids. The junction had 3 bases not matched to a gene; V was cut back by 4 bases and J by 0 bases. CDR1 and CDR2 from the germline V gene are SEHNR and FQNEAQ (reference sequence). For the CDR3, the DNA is TGTGCCAGCAGCTCCGGGACTAGCGGGAGGCCGAACACCGGGGAGCTGTTTTTT. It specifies CASSSGTSGRPNTGELFF.

The CDR3 region has the DNA TGTGCCAGCACCGTACCAAGAAGACAGTCGTTCTATGGCTACACCTTC. Its translation is CASTVPRRQSFYGYTF. V and J are TRBV5-6 and TRBJ1-2; D is perhaps TRBD1 (5 bases). Germline lookup yields CDR1 SGHDT and CDR2 YYEEEE. With 6 bases removed from V and 4 bases from J, the gap between germline ends came to 22 bases. This CDR3 is 16 amino acids long.

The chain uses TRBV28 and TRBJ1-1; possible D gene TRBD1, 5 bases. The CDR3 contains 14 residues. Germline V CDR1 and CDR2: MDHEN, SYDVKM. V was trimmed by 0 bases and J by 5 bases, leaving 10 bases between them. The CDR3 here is CASSLWVEGTEAFF. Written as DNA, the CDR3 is TGTGCCAGCAGTTTATGGGTGGAGGGGACTGAAGCTTTCTTT.